What follows are 9 T cell receptor beta chains derived from one specimen sequenced in a study of cytomegalovirus exposure and HLA in healthy donors. Assay used: immunoSEQ multiplex PCR; TCRdb lists only in-frame clones, some missing. Altogether 200,000 to 250,000 clones are present, more than 75% being singletons, with the ten largest covering 2% to 2.5%. Input material: PBMCs. The receptor source for this set is a woman between 18 and 30 years old in good health and CMV-seropositive.

This clone has just one count. V and J are TRBV5-1 and TRBJ2-5; D is perhaps TRBD2 (6 bases). The CDR3 has 15 amino acids. The germline V gene encodes CDR1 SGHRS and CDR2 YFSETQ. Trimming shortened V by 4 bases and J by 5 bases, and 18 bases separated the two germline ends. The CDR3 region is CASSGGSDIGETQYF. CDR3 nucleotide sequence: TGCGCCAGCAGCGGGGGGAGTGACATAGGGGAGACCCAGTACTTC.

The rearrangement uses TRBV27 and TRBJ2-1, with 9 nucleotides matching TRBD2. V was clipped by 4 bases and J by 3 bases; unmatched bases: 10. The CDR3 runs 17 residues. Germline V lookup: CDR1 MNHEY, CDR2 SMNVEV (reference sequence). This chain's CDR3 is CASSSFTIAGDYNEQFF. CDR3 sequence (DNA): TGTGCCAGCAGTTCATTCACCATAGCGGGAGACTACAATGAGCAGTTCTTC.

V and J are TRBV28 and TRBJ1-2; 11 nucleotides agree with TRBD1. This CDR3 comprises 15 residues. V lost 6 bases and J lost 3; bases outside the gene matches: 6. CDR1 MDHEN and CDR2 SYDVKM come from the germline V gene. The CDR3 DNA reads TGTGCCAGCAGGTCCGGGACAGGGGGACACTATGGCTACACCTTC. This codes for CASRSGTGGHYGYTF.

This chain uses TRBV27 with TRBJ2-2; the match to TRBD1 covers 7 bases. J gave up 5 bases and V 4 bases, and 7 bases lay outside the gene matches. This CDR3 has 15 amino acids. The germline gives CDR1 MNHEY, CDR2 SMNVEV (reference sequence). In DNA form, the CDR3 reads TGTGCCAGCAGTTGGGGACAGACGAGGACCGGGGAGCTGTTTTTT. It translates to CASSWGQTRTGELFF.

This chain links TRBV18 with TRBJ2-7, with 11 bases aligning to TRBD2. The V and J ends lost 2 bases and 1 base, in that order; junction bases with no gene match: 4. The germline V gene encodes CDR1 KGHSH and CDR2 LQKENI. This CDR3 has 16 amino acids. CDR3: CASSPLAGGGSYEQYF. The CDR3 DNA reads as TGTGCCAGCTCACCATTAGCGGGAGGGGGTTCCTACGAGCAGTACTTC.

The chain couples TRBV5-1 to TRBJ1-1; 7 bases align to TRBD1. Germline V CDR1 and CDR2: SGHRS, YFSETQ. V lost 5 bases and J lost 0; bases outside the gene matches: 4. This CDR3 comprises 14 residues. CDR3 loop: CASSTGQMNTEAFF. In nucleotides, the CDR3 is TGCGCCAGCAGTACGGGACAGATGAACACTGAAGCTTTCTTT.

This clone was counted between two and nine times. The V call is TRBV2, the J call TRBJ2-7; D is uncertain. There are 12 residues in the CDR3. V was clipped by 10 bases and J by 7 bases, with 17 bases between them. The germline V gene has CDR1 SNHLY and CDR2 FYNNEI. The CDR3 spells CATKLRLWEQYF. CDR3 DNA: TGTGCCACCAAGCTTCGGTTGTGGGAGCAGTACTTC.

The V gene is TRBV12-5, the J gene TRBJ1-5, with 8 nucleotides matching TRBD1. Trimming at V came to 1 base and at J to 10 bases, leaving 6 bases not matched to a gene. Germline loops: CDR1 LGHNT, CDR2 FRNRAP. The CDR3 sequence is 14 residues long. CDR3 sequence (DNA): TGTGCTAGTGGTTTGGGGACAGGGCCCTATCCCCAGCATTTT. Translation gives CASGLGTGPYPQHF.

Concerning this clone itself: The CDR3 does not close with the conserved phenylalanine or tryptophan, likely indicating a read error. The limits of the CDR3 on the DNA are not certain, so only TCRdb's listed CDR3 is given. The genes are TRBV14 and TRBJ2-3; the table's D call TRBD2 went unverified against the DNA. The length of the CDR3 is 13 amino acids, counting both ends. Germline assignment: CDR1 SGHDN and CDR2 FVKESK. CDR3 protein: CASSQEIGGAVSL.